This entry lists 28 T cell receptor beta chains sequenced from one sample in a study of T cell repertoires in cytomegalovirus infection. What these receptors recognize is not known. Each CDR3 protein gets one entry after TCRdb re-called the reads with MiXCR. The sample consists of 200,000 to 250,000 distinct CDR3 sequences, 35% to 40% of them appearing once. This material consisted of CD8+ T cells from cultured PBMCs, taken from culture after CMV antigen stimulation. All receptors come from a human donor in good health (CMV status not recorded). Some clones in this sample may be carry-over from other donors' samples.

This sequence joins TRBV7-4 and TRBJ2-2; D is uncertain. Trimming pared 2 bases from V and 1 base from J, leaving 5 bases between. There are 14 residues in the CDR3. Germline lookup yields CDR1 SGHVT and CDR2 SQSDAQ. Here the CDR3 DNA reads TGTGCCAGCAGCTTATTACAGAACACCGGGGAGCTGTTTTTT. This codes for CASSLLQNTGELFF.

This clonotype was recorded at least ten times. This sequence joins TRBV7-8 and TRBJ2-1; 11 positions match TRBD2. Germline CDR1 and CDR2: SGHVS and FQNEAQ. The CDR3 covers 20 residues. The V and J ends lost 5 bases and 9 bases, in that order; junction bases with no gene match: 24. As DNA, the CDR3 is TGTGCCAGCAGCGCAGGTGAACCCCTTTTAGCGGGAGGGCGACGGGGTGAGCAGTTCTTC. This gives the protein CASSAGEPLLAGGRRGEQFF.

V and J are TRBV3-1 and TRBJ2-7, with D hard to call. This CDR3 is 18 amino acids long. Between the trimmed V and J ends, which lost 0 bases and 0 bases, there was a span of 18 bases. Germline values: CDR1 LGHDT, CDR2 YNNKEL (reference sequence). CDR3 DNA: TGTGCCAGCAGCCAAGATCGTCTTCTGAGCCCTAGCTCCTACGAGCAGTACTTC. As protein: CASSQDRLLSPSSYEQYF.

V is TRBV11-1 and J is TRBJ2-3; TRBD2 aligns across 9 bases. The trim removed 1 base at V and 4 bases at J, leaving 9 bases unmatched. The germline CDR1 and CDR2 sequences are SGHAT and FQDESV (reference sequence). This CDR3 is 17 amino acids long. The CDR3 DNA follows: TGTGCCAGCAGCTTAGATGGTTTAGCGGGAGCGGCAGATACGCAGTATTTT. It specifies CASSLDGLAGAADTQYF. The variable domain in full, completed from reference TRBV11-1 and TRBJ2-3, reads EAEVAQSPRYKITEKSQAVAFWCDPISGHATLYWYRQILGQGPELLVQFQDESVVDDSQLPKDRFSAERLKGVDSTLKIQPAELGDSAMYLCASSLDGLAGAADTQYFGPGTRLTVL.

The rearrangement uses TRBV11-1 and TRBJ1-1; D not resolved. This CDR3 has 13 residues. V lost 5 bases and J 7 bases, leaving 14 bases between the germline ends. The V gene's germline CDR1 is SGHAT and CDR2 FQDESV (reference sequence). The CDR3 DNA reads TGTGCCAGCAGCCCTCGCATGGGCAATGAAGCTTTCTTT. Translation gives CASSPRMGNEAFF.

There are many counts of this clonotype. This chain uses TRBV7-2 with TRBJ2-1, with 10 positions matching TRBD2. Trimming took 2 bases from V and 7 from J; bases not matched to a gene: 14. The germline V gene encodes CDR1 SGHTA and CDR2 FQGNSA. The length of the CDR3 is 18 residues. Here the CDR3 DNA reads TGTGCCAGCAGCTTAAGGCTAGCGGGAGCCCGGGTTTCGAATGAGCAGTTCTTC. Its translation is CASSLRLAGARVSNEQFF.

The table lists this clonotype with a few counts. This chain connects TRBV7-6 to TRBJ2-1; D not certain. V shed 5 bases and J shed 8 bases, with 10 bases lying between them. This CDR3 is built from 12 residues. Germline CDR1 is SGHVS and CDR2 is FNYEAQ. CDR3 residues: CASSQGWDEQFF. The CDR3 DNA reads TGTGCCAGCAGCCAAGGGTGGGATGAGCAGTTCTTC. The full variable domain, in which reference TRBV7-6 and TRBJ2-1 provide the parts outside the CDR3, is GAGVSQSPRYKVTKRGQDVALRCDPISGHVSLYWYRQALGQGPEFLTYFNYEAQQDKSGLPNDRFSAERPEGSISTLTIQRTEQRDSAMYRCASSQGWDEQFFGPGTRLTVL.

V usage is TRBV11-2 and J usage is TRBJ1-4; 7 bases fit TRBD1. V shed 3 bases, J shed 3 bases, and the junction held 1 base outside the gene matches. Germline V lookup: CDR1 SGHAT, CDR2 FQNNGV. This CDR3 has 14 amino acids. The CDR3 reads CASSFGQANEKLFF. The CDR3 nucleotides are TGTGCCAGCAGCTTTGGACAGGCTAATGAAAAACTGTTTTTT.

The CDR3 region has the DNA TGTGCCAGCCCCCACCGGGGACTAGAGAGATCTGGGTCCTACAATGAGCAGTTCTTC. Its translation is CASPHRGLERSGSYNEQFF. The rearrangement joins TRBV19 to TRBJ2-1, with 8 nucleotides matching TRBD2. In germline, CDR1 is LNHDA, CDR2 SQIVND (reference sequence). The V segment lost 9 bases and the J segment 1 base; nucleotides outside the gene matches: 20. The length of the CDR3 is 19 residues. Variable domain in full (rest from reference TRBV19 and TRBJ2-1): DGGITQSPKYLFRKEGQNVTLSCEQNLNHDAMYWYRQDPGQGLRLIYYSQIVNDFQKGDIAEGYSVSREKKESFPLTVTSAQKNPTAFYLCASPHRGLERSGSYNEQFFGPGTRLTVL.

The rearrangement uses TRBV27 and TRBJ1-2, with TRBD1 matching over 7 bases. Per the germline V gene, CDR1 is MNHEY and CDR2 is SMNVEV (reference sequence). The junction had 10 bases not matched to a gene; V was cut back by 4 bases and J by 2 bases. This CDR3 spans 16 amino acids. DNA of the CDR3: TGTGCCAGCAGTTCTGGGCACGGGACAGTAAACTATGGCTACACCTTC. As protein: CASSSGHGTVNYGYTF.

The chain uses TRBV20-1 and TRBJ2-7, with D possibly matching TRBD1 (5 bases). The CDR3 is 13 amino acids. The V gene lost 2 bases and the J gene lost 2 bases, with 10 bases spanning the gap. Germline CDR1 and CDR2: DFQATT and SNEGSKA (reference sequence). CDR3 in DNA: TGCAGTGCTAGACAAGGGGCAGCCTACGAGCAGTACTTC. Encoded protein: CSARQGAAYEQYF.

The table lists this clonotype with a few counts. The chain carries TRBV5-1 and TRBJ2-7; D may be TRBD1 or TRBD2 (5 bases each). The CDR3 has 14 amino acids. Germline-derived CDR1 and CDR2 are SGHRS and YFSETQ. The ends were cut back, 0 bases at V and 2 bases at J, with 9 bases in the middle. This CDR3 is CASSLDWGTYEQYF. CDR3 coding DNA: TGCGCCAGCAGCTTGGATTGGGGGACCTACGAGCAGTACTTC.

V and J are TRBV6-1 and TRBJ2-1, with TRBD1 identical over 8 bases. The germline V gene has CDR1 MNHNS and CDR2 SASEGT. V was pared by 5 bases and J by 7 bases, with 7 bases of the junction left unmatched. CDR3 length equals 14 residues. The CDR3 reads CASSNDRGMNEQFF. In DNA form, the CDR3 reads TGTGCCAGCAGTAACGACAGGGGCATGAATGAGCAGTTCTTC.

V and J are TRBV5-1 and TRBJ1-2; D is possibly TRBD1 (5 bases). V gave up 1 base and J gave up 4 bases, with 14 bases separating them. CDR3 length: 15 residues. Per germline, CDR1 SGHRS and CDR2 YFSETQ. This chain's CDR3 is CASSLTGPSPYGYTF. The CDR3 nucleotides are TGCGCCAGCAGCTTGACAGGTCCTTCCCCCTATGGCTACACCTTC. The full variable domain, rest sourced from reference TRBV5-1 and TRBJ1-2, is KAGVTQTPRYLIKTRGQQVTLSCSPISGHRSVSWYQQTPGQGLQFLFEYFSETQRNKGNFPGRFSGRQFSNSRSEMNVSTLELGDSALYLCASSLTGPSPYGYTFGSGTRLTVV.

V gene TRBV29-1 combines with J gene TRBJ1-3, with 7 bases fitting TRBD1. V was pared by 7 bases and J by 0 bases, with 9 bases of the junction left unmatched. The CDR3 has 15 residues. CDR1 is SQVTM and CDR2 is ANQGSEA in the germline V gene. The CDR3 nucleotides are TGCAGCGCCCGAGGAGACAGGGTCTCTGGAAACACCATATATTTT. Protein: CSARGDRVSGNTIYF.

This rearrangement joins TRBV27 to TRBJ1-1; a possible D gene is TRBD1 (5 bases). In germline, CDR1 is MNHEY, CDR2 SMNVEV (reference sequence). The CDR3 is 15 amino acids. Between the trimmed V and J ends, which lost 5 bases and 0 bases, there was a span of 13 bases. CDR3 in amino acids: CASSVPGLVNTEAFF. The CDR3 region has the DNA TGTGCCAGCAGTGTCCCGGGACTGGTGAACACTGAAGCTTTCTTT.

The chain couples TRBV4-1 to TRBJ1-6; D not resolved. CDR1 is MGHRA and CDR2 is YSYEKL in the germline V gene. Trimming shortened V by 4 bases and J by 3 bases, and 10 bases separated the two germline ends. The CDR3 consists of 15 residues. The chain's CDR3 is CASSPRTDYNSPLHF. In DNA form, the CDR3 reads TGCGCCAGCAGCCCCCGGACCGACTATAATTCACCCCTCCACTTT.

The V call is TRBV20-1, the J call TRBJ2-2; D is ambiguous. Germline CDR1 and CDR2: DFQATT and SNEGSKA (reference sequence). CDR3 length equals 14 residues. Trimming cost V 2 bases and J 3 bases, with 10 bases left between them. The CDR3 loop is CSARPPADTGELFF. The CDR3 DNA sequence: TGCAGTGCTAGACCCCCGGCGGACACCGGGGAGCTGTTTTTT.

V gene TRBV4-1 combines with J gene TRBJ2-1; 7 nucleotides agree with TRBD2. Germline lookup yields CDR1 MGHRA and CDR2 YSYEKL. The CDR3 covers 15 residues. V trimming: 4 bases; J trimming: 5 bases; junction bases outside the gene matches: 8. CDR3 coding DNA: TGCGCCAGCAGCCCCCAAGGGCTAGCGGACAATGAGCAGTTCTTC. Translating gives CASSPQGLADNEQFF.

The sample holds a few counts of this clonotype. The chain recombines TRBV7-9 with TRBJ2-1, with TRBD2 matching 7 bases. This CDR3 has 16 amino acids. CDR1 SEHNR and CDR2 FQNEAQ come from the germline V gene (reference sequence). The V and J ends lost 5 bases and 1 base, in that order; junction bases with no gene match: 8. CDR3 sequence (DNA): TGTGCCAGCAGCCCCAGGAGCGGGGTATCCTACAATGAGCAGTTCTTC. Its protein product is CASSPRSGVSYNEQFF. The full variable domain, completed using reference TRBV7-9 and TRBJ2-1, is DTGVSQNPRHKITKRGQNVTFRCDPISEHNRLYWYRQTLGQGPEFLTYFQNEAQLEKSRLLSDRFSAERPKGSFSTLEIQRTEQGDSAMYLCASSPRSGVSYNEQFFGPGTRLTVL.

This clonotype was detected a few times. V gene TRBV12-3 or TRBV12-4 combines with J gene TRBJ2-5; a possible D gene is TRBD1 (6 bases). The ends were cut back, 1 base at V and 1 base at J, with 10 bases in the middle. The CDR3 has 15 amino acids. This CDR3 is CASSLEQGTQETQYF. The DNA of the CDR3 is TGTGCCAGCAGTTTAGAACAGGGAACCCAAGAGACCCAGTACTTC.

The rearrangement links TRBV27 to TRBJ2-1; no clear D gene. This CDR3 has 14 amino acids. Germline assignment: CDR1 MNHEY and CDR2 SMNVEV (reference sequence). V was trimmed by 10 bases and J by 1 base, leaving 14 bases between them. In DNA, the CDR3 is TGTGCCACCCTTGTCTCGGGTTCCTACAATGAGCAGTTCTTC. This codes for CATLVSGSYNEQFF.

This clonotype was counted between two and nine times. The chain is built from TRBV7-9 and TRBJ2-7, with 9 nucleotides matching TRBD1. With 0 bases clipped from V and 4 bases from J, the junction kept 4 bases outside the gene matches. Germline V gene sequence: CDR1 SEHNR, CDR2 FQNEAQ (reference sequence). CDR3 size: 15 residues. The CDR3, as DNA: TGTGCCAGCAGCTTAGCCGGACAGGGGCATTACGAGCAGTACTTC. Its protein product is CASSLAGQGHYEQYF.

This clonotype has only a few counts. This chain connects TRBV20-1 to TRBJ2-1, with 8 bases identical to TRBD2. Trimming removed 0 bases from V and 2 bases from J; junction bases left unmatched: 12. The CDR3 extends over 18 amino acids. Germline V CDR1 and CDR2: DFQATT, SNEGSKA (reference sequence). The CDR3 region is CSARDLRVAGRTYNEQFF. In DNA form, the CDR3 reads TGCAGTGCTAGAGATCTCAGGGTAGCGGGGCGTACCTACAATGAGCAGTTCTTC.

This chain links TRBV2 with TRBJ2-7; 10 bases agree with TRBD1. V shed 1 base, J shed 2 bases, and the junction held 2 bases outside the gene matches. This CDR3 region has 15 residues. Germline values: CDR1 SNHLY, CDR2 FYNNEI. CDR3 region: CASSEGGTGAYEQYF. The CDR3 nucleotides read TGTGCCAGCAGTGAAGGGGGGACAGGGGCCTACGAGCAGTACTTC. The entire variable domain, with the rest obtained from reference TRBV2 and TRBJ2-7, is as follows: EPEVTQTPSHQVTQMGQEVILRCVPISNHLYFYWYRQILGQKVEFLVSFYNNEISEKSEIFDDQFSVERPDGSNFTLKIRSTKLEDSAMYFCASSEGGTGAYEQYFGPGTRLTVT.

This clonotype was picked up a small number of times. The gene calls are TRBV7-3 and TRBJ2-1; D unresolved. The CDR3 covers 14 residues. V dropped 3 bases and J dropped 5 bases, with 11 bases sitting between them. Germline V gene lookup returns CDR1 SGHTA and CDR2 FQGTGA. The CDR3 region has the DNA TGTGCCAGCAGCTTCCTATCGACGGACAATGAGCAGTTCTTC. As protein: CASSFLSTDNEQFF.

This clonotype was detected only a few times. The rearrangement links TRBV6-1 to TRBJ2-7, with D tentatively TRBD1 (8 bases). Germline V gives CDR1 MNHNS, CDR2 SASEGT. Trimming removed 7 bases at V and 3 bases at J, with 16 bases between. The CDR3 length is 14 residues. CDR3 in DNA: TGTGCCAGCATCCGACAGGGGAGGGACTACGAGCAGTACTTC. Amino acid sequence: CASIRQGRDYEQYF.

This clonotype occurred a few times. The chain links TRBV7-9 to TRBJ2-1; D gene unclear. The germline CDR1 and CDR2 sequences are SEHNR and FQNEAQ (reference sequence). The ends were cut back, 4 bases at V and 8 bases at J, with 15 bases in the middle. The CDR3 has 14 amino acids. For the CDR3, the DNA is TGTGCCAGCAGCTCACCAAGGCTTGGGGATGAGCAGTTCTTC. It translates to CASSSPRLGDEQFF.